Following are 28 T cell receptor beta chains from one sample sequenced in a study of blood T cell repertoires in COVID-19. Assay: immunoSEQ multiplex PCR; the TCRdb copy retains only in-frame clones and omits some. The sample consists of 200,000 to 250,000 clones, 80% of them appearing once. Sequencing was carried out using PBMCs or T cells enriched from blood (not recorded which). These receptor sequences come from a woman in her 40s with acute COVID-19.

The chain is built from TRBV9 and TRBJ2-1; TRBD1 is a possible D gene (6 bases). This CDR3 has 16 residues. The V gene lost 0 bases and the J gene lost 9 bases, with 19 bases spanning the gap. Germline V gives CDR1 SGDLS, CDR2 YYNGEE. CDR3 sequence: CASSVAQGFGVSEQFF. CDR3 sequence (DNA): TGTGCCAGCAGCGTAGCTCAGGGGTTCGGAGTGAGTGAGCAGTTCTTC. Variable domain in full (rest from reference TRBV9 and TRBJ2-1): DSGVTQTPKHLITATGQRVTLRCSPRSGDLSVYWYQQSLDQGLQFLIQYYNGEERAKGNILERFSAQQFPDLHSELNLSSLELGDSALYFCASSVAQGFGVSEQFFGPGTRLTVL.

This chain uses TRBV5-1 with TRBJ2-7; D perhaps matches TRBD2 (5 bases). Germline lookup yields CDR1 SGHRS and CDR2 YFSETQ. Trimming stripped 4 bases from V and 6 bases from J, with 17 bases between. The length of the CDR3 is 14 residues. CDR3 loop: CASSPGLSYSEQYF. For the CDR3, the DNA is TGCGCCAGCAGCCCCGGACTCTCGTATTCCGAGCAGTACTTC. The full variable domain, completed using reference TRBV5-1 and TRBJ2-7, is KAGVTQTPRYLIKTRGQQVTLSCSPISGHRSVSWYQQTPGQGLQFLFEYFSETQRNKGNFPGRFSGRQFSNSRSEMNVSTLELGDSALYLCASSPGLSYSEQYFGPGTRLTVT.

This chain links TRBV5-1 with TRBJ2-7; 13 bases match TRBD2. The CDR3 is 17 residues long. The ends lost 1 base at V and 1 base at J; junction bases unmatched: 5. CDR1 is SGHRS and CDR2 is YFSETQ in the germline V gene. This CDR3 is CASSLKGLAGVSYEQYF. CDR3 DNA sequence: TGCGCCAGCAGCTTGAAAGGACTAGCGGGGGTATCCTACGAGCAGTACTTC. The variable domain in full, with the rest retrieved from reference TRBV5-1 and TRBJ2-7, is KAGVTQTPRYLIKTRGQQVTLSCSPISGHRSVSWYQQTPGQGLQFLFEYFSETQRNKGNFPGRFSGRQFSNSRSEMNVSTLELGDSALYLCASSLKGLAGVSYEQYFGPGTRLTVT.

The rearrangement uses TRBV9 and TRBJ2-5; weak D call: TRBD2 (6 bases). Germline V lookup: CDR1 SGDLS, CDR2 YYNGEE. The length of the CDR3 is 15 residues. V was shortened by 4 bases and J by 0 bases, with 13 bases between the two germline ends. The CDR3 sequence: CASSRRGADQETQYF. The CDR3 DNA reads TGTGCCAGCAGCCGGAGGGGAGCGGACCAAGAGACCCAGTACTTC.

This chain joins TRBV30 and TRBJ1-4; D remains unclear. V was cut by 2 bases and J by 7 bases, with 17 bases left in between. The CDR3 consists of 15 residues. Per the germline V gene, CDR1 is GTSNPN and CDR2 is SVGIG (reference sequence). The DNA of the CDR3 is TGTGCCTGGAGTCGCGGGGTTGGCTATACTGAAAAACTGTTTTTT. Protein: CAWSRGVGYTEKLFF. Full variable domain (rest looked up from reference TRBV30 and TRBJ1-4): SQTIHQWPATLVQPVGSPLSLECTVEGTSNPNLYWYRQAAGRGLQLLFYSVGIGQISSEVPQNLSASRPQDRQFILSSKKLLLSDSGFYLCAWSRGVGYTEKLFFGSGTQLSVL.

The chain has TRBV20-1 and TRBJ1-1; D is possibly TRBD1 (5 bases). The V gene lost 3 bases and the J gene lost 0 bases, with 20 bases spanning the gap. The germline V gene encodes CDR1 DFQATT and CDR2 SNEGSKA (reference sequence). The CDR3 consists of 17 residues. The CDR3 spells CSASPSPGRQLNTEAFF. The CDR3 DNA sequence: TGCAGTGCTAGTCCTTCACCCGGGCGACAGCTGAACACTGAAGCTTTCTTT.

The chain joins TRBV28 to TRBJ1-4, with D perhaps TRBD1 (5 bases). The V gene lost 0 bases and the J gene lost 3 bases, with 14 bases spanning the gap. Per germline, CDR1 MDHEN and CDR2 SYDVKM. CDR3 length: 17 amino acids. CDR3 in DNA: TGTGCCAGCAGTTTATGGGGGGTGGGGGACTCTAATGAAAAACTGTTTTTT. Its protein product is CASSLWGVGDSNEKLFF.

The chain joins TRBV5-8 to TRBJ1-1, with D possibly being TRBD1 (5 bases). Germline CDR1 and CDR2: SGHTS and YDEGEE. Trimming took 4 bases from V and 7 from J, leaving 23 bases between them. There are 16 residues in the CDR3. The CDR3 region is CASSRRGISLLVEAFF. The CDR3 nucleotides read TGTGCCAGCAGCCGGCGGGGGATTTCGTTATTAGTTGAAGCTTTCTTT.

The CDR3 DNA reads as TGTGCCACCAGTGAAAACAGGGGGAATGGCTACACCTTC. Translation: CATSENRGNGYTF. The chain employs TRBV24-1 and TRBJ1-2; 8 bases fit TRBD1. Germline loops: CDR1 KGHDR, CDR2 SFDVKD. V lost 4 bases, J lost 6 bases, and 3 bases stayed unmatched. This CDR3 is built from 13 residues.

The genes are TRBV7-2 and TRBJ1-5; TRBD1 is a possible D gene (5 bases). This CDR3 is 13 amino acids long. Germline V gene sequence: CDR1 SGHTA, CDR2 FQGNSA. With 5 bases removed from V and 4 bases from J, the gap between germline ends came to 9 bases. The CDR3: CASSPDRNQPQHF. CDR3 coding DNA: TGTGCCAGCAGCCCAGACAGAAATCAGCCCCAGCATTTT.

This rearrangement joins TRBV29-1 to TRBJ1-2, with TRBD1 matching 7 bases. Germline trimming cut 5 bases from V and 7 bases from J; bases unmatched to any gene: 16. Per germline, CDR1 SQVTM and CDR2 ANQGSEA. The CDR3 sequence is 15 residues long. In DNA form, the CDR3 reads TGCAGCGTTAAGACTGGACAGGCGGGGATCGGTGGCTACACCTTC. Protein sequence: CSVKTGQAGIGGYTF.

The chain combines TRBV6-5 with TRBJ1-2; weak D call: TRBD1 (5 bases). V was shortened by 10 bases and J by 3 bases, with 15 bases between the two germline ends. The CDR3 is 13 amino acids. CDR1 is MNHEY and CDR2 is SVGAGI in the germline V gene. CDR3: CATNGGVDYGYTF. The CDR3 DNA follows: TGTGCCACGAATGGGGGGGTGGACTATGGCTACACCTTC.

The chain uses TRBV2 and TRBJ2-7; a weak D match, TRBD1 (6 bases). The CDR3 spans 13 residues. The germline gives CDR1 SNHLY, CDR2 FYNNEI. V shed 4 bases and J shed 2 bases, with 9 bases lying between them. Here the CDR3 DNA reads TGTGCCAGCAGTGTGGACAGAGCCTACGAGCAGTACTTC. Its translation: CASSVDRAYEQYF.

This clone was detected a few times. This rearrangement joins TRBV7-2 to TRBJ1-5; tentatively, D is TRBD1 (5 bases). The V gene's germline CDR1 is SGHTA and CDR2 FQGNSA. The CDR3 has 15 residues. V lost 1 base to trimming and J lost 2 bases, with 9 bases between them. DNA for the CDR3: TGTGCCAGCAGCTTAGATTCGGGGGGCAATCAGCCCCAGCATTTT. It translates to CASSLDSGGNQPQHF.

This sequence joins TRBV27 and TRBJ2-7, with a tentative D call TRBD1 (5 bases). Trimming took off 3 bases at V and 3 bases at J, with 9 bases between the two ends. Germline CDR1 is MNHEY and CDR2 is SMNVEV (reference sequence). The CDR3 has 13 residues. CDR3 nucleotide sequence: TGTGCCAGCAGTTTCGGACAACTCTACGAGCAGTACTTC. It specifies CASSFGQLYEQYF.

The rearrangement uses TRBV19 and TRBJ2-1, with D maybe TRBD2 (6 bases). The CDR3 covers 14 residues. Germline assignment: CDR1 LNHDA and CDR2 SQIVND (reference sequence). V was trimmed by 5 bases and J by 3 bases, leaving 11 bases between them. This chain's CDR3 is CASSGLALYNEQFF. The CDR3 coding sequence is TGTGCCAGTAGTGGGCTAGCGCTCTACAATGAGCAGTTCTTC.

CDR3 sequence reads: CASSEVDEQFF. CDR3 DNA: TGTGCCAGCAGTGAAGTCGATGAGCAGTTCTTC. This rearrangement joins TRBV6-1 to TRBJ2-1, with D hard to call. V dropped 1 base and J dropped 8 bases, with 3 bases sitting between them. Germline loops: CDR1 MNHNS, CDR2 SASEGT. This CDR3 comprises 11 residues.

This chain joins TRBV30 and TRBJ2-7; 7 nucleotides match TRBD1. CDR1 GTSNPN and CDR2 SVGIG come from the germline V gene (reference sequence). Losses at the gene ends were 4 bases for V and 4 bases for J; bases not matched to a gene: 4. The CDR3 contains 12 residues. CDR3 sequence (DNA): TGTGCCTGGATCGGCAGGGGGTACGAGCAGTACTTC. Amino acids: CAWIGRGYEQYF.

The chain couples TRBV11-2 to TRBJ1-1; D remains unclear. This CDR3 is 15 amino acids long. V lost 3 bases and J lost 0, with 11 bases in between. Germline CDR1 reads SGHAT; CDR2 reads FQNNGV. The CDR3 loop is CASSLRETMNTEAFF. CDR3 bases: TGTGCCAGCAGCTTGCGGGAAACTATGAACACTGAAGCTTTCTTT.

V is TRBV5-1 and J is TRBJ2-7; 7 positions match TRBD2. With V trimmed by 0 bases and J by 4 bases, 4 bases remained unmatched. Looked up from germline, CDR1 is SGHRS and CDR2 is YFSETQ. The CDR3 contains 14 residues. The CDR3 DNA reads as TGCGCCAGCAGCTTGGGAAGGGGAGGGTACGAGCAGTACTTC. Translating gives CASSLGRGGYEQYF.

This sequence joins TRBV30 and TRBJ1-2, with 9 bases lining up with TRBD1. The V and J ends lost 5 bases and 3 bases, in that order; junction bases with no gene match: 1. This CDR3 has 12 residues. Germline values: CDR1 GTSNPN, CDR2 SVGIG (reference sequence). The CDR3 DNA is TGTGCCTGGGGGGACAGGGACTATGGCTACACCTTC. Translated, it gives CAWGDRDYGYTF.

The genes are TRBV7-3 and TRBJ2-2; possibly TRBD2 for D (5 bases). The CDR3 length is 14 residues. Germline V lookup: CDR1 SGHTA, CDR2 FQGTGA. Trimming pared 0 bases from V and 4 bases from J, leaving 6 bases between. CDR3 protein: CASSLTGGTGELFF. CDR3 nucleotides: TGTGCCAGCAGCTTAACAGGAGGCACCGGGGAGCTGTTTTTT. Filled out from reference TRBV7-3 and TRBJ2-2, the complete variable domain reads GAGVSQTPSNKVTEKGKYVELRCDPISGHTALYWYRQSLGQGPEFLIYFQGTGAADDSGLPNDRFFAVRPEGSVSTLKIQRTERGDSAVYLCASSLTGGTGELFFGEGSRLTVL.

The chain combines TRBV15 with TRBJ2-7; the D gene is possibly TRBD1 (5 bases). CDR1 is LNHNV, CDR2 YYDKDF, per germline (reference sequence). The V end lost 1 base, the J end lost 7 bases, and 20 bases lay between the germline ends. The length of the CDR3 is 16 residues. CDR3 residues: CATSRGQYGWVGEQYF. CDR3 DNA sequence: TGTGCCACCAGCAGAGGACAGTACGGATGGGTGGGGGAGCAGTACTTC.

The chain couples TRBV2 to TRBJ2-7; D may be TRBD2 (5 bases). CDR1 and CDR2 (germline): SNHLY, FYNNEI. The length of the CDR3 is 12 residues. The V and J ends lost 8 bases and 3 bases respectively, with 11 bases between them. CDR3 sequence (DNA): TGTGCCAGCTCGACGGGGATCTACGAGCAGTACTTC. It encodes CASSTGIYEQYF.

The rearrangement joins TRBV5-1 to TRBJ1-2; 9 bases map to TRBD1. V lost 7 bases to trimming and J lost 3 bases; unmatched junction nucleotides: 10. The CDR3 contains 15 residues. CDR1 and CDR2 (germline): SGHRS, YFSETQ. CDR3 nucleotide sequence: TGCGCCAGCCGAATATTCCGGGACAGGGACTATGGCTACACCTTC. It codes for CASRIFRDRDYGYTF.

The sample holds a few counts of this clone. This chain joins TRBV4-3 and TRBJ2-6; 11 bases align to TRBD1. Germline assignment: CDR1 LGHNA and CDR2 YSLEER. CDR3 length equals 18 residues. With V trimmed by 0 bases and J by 12 bases, 13 bases remained unmatched. CDR3 nucleotide sequence: TGCGCCAGCAGCCAAGAAGACCAATCCCGGGACAGGGGGTTCGTCCTGACTTTC. It encodes CASSQEDQSRDRGFVLTF.

A few counts support this clone. The V and J genes are TRBV19 and TRBJ1-1; the match to TRBD1 covers 9 bases. This CDR3 is 13 amino acids long. The trim removed 9 bases at V and 5 bases at J, leaving 7 bases unmatched. CDR1 is LNHDA and CDR2 is SQIVND in the germline V gene (reference sequence). The chain's CDR3 is CASKTGTGTEAFF. The CDR3 coding sequence is TGTGCCAGCAAGACCGGGACAGGGACTGAAGCTTTCTTT.

This clone has just one count. The V and J genes are TRBV6-2 or TRBV6-3 and TRBJ1-5, with D unclear. Trimming removed 2 bases from V and 6 bases from J, with 5 bases in between. The CDR3 is made up of 12 amino acids. CDR1 is MNHEY, CDR2 SVGEGT, per germline. In DNA, the CDR3 is TGTGCCAGCAGTTACGGGAGTCAGCCCCAGCATTTT. Translated, it gives CASSYGSQPQHF.